The rows below give T cell receptor beta chains drawn from one sample of a study of T cells after posttransplantation cyclophosphamide. Sequencing was performed with immunoSEQ multiplex PCR; in TCRdb, only in-frame clones are kept and a portion is missing. Singletons are absent from the sample, which has 44,000 or so clones. The sample taken for sequencing was PBMCs. These receptors were obtained from a middle-aged man in good health, CMV-negative, and a related stem cell transplant donor. Each CDR3 is given with its conserved first and last residue. The D gene is left open where the match is weak. Size is omitted from some rows. Given values are once, few, many or a class for expanded clones.

CDR3 DNA	CDR3 protein	clone size	V gene	J gene	D gene	CDR3 length
TGTGCCAGCAGTTTGGGACAGGGTAATTCACCCCTCCACTTT	CASSLGQGNSPLHF	few	TRBV28	TRBJ1-6	TRBD1	14
TGCGCCAGCAGCTTGGACAGATACGAGCAGTACTTC	CASSLDRYEQYF	many	TRBV5-1	TRBJ2-7	.	12
TGTGCCAGCAGTTACCCCCTGAGCGGGAGGGGTGCCGAGCAGTACTTC	CASSYPLSGRGAEQYF	many	TRBV6-6	TRBJ2-7	TRBD2	16
TGTGCCAGCAGAACGGGACAATACACCGGGGAGCTGTTTTTT	CASRTGQYTGELFF	many	TRBV28	TRBJ2-2	.	14
TGTGCCAGCACCCCTAGGGGGCAGGGGGTCTCCTACGAGCAGTACTTC	CASTPRGQGVSYEQYF	many	TRBV11-1	TRBJ2-7	TRBD1	16
TGTGCCAGCAGCTTAGGGGGACTAGCGGGAGGGTCCTCAGATACGCAGTATTTT	CASSLGGLAGGSSDTQYF	many	TRBV7-2	TRBJ2-3	TRBD2	18
TGTGCCAGCGGATCCCCGGGACTAGCGGGAGTCTACGAGCAGTACTTC	CASGSPGLAGVYEQYF	.	TRBV6-6	TRBJ2-7	TRBD2	16
TGTGCCAGCAGCTTTCTGGGACACCGTCCTAGCGGGAGGCCCTACGAGCAGTACTTC	CASSFLGHRPSGRPYEQYF	many	TRBV7-9	TRBJ2-7	TRBD2	19
TGTGCCAGCAGCTTGGTTGGGACAGCTGGCTACACCTTC	CASSLVGTAGYTF	many	TRBV5-4	TRBJ1-2	TRBD1	13
TGTGCCAGCAGCGGGGGGCCCTACGAGCAGTACTTC	CASSGGPYEQYF	many	TRBV27	TRBJ2-7	.	12
TGTGCCAGCGGAGGGGCTAGCGGGAGTACGGAGACCCAGTACTTC	CASGGASGSTETQYF	many	TRBV2	TRBJ2-5	TRBD2	15
TGTGCCAGTAGTATCCCCTCCGGACAGGTCTACTATGGCTACACCTTC	CASSIPSGQVYYGYTF	many	TRBV19	TRBJ1-2	TRBD1	16
TGTGCCAGCAGTTCGGGAGACAGCTACAGGAACTATGGCTACACCTTC	CASSSGDSYRNYGYTF	many	TRBV28	TRBJ1-2	.	16
TGTGCCAGCAGCTTAGGAGCAGGGGGAAATGAGCAGTTCTTC	CASSLGAGGNEQFF	many	TRBV7-6	TRBJ2-1	TRBD1	14
TGTGCCAGCGCTAGGGAGGGCAGGGGTGTATATGGCTACACCTTC	CASAREGRGVYGYTF	many	TRBV28	TRBJ1-2	.	15
TGTGCCAGCAGTTATACCGGGACAGCCTACGAGCAGTACTTC	CASSYTGTAYEQYF	.	TRBV28	TRBJ2-7	TRBD1	14
TGTGCCAGCAGCTTGCGGGGCGGGAATGTTGATACGCAGTATTTT	CASSLRGGNVDTQYF	many	TRBV7-2	TRBJ2-3	.	15
TGTGCCAGCAGCTTTGACGGGACTAGCTACTACAATGAGCAGTTCTTC	CASSFDGTSYYNEQFF	many	TRBV11-1	TRBJ2-1	TRBD2	16
TGTGCCAGCAGTGAGGGGACAGGTAGCTCCTACGAGCAGTACTTC	CASSEGTGSSYEQYF	many	TRBV25-1	TRBJ2-7	TRBD1	15
TGTGCCAGTAGTGCAAACAGCAACTCCTACGAGCAGTACTTC	CASSANSNSYEQYF	many	TRBV19	TRBJ2-7	.	14
TGTGCCAGCAGCCACCGACAGGGAGCTGCAGATACGCAGTATTTT	CASSHRQGAADTQYF	many	TRBV7-2	TRBJ2-3	TRBD1	15
TGTACCAGCTTCCGCCCAGGGACGGGAGGCTGGGACAATGAGCAGTTCTTC	CTSFRPGTGGWDNEQFF	.	TRBV28	TRBJ2-1	TRBD2	17
TGTGCCATCAGTCCCGGGACTTCCGTCACAGATACGCAGTATTTT	CAISPGTSVTDTQYF	many	TRBV10-3	TRBJ2-3	.	15
TGCGCCAGCAGCTTGGACAGTCCCTTTAAAATGAACACTGAAGCTTTCTTT	CASSLDSPFKMNTEAFF	many	TRBV5-1	TRBJ1-1	.	17
TGTGCCAGCAGCGTTAGCGGGAAAACCTACGAGCAGTACTTC	CASSVSGKTYEQYF	many	TRBV7-2	TRBJ2-7	TRBD2	14
TGTGCCAGCAGCTTAGTAGCAGGGCCCTATGGCTACACCTTC	CASSLVAGPYGYTF	many	TRBV7-9	TRBJ1-2	.	14
TGTGCCAGTAATCCGGACAGCTCCTACCTTCAGCCCCAGCATTTT	CASNPDSSYLQPQHF	many	TRBV19	TRBJ1-5	.	15
TGTGCCAGCAGCTTAAGGCAGGGGGTTCCCTACGAGCAGTACTTC	CASSLRQGVPYEQYF	many	TRBV7-9	TRBJ2-7	TRBD1	15
TGTGCCAGCAGCTTACCCCACAACTCCTACAATGAGCAGTTCTTC	CASSLPHNSYNEQFF	many	TRBV13	TRBJ2-1	.	15
TGTGCCATCAGACCCCCGGGGGCCTACGAGCAGTACTTC	CAIRPPGAYEQYF	many	TRBV28	TRBJ2-7	.	13
TGTGCCAGCAGCTTAGCGTCCGGGGACGAGCAGTACTTC	CASSLASGDEQYF	many	TRBV7-7	TRBJ2-7	.	13
TGTGCCACCAGCAGTCAGGGGAGCTTGGGCACTGAAGCTTTCTTT	CATSSQGSLGTEAFF	many	TRBV15	TRBJ1-1	.	15
TGTGCCAGCAGCGGAGTAGTAGCGGGCACAGATACGCAGTATTTT	CASSGVVAGTDTQYF	many	TRBV7-8	TRBJ2-3	.	15